Listed below are T cell receptor beta chains from one sample, sequenced in a study of blood T cell repertoires in COVID-19. Clones were sequenced by immunoSEQ multiplex PCR, and TCRdb holds only the in-frame ones, with some missing. The sample holds some 46,000 clones, 75% to 90% seen once. Sequencing was carried out using peripheral blood. Source of these receptors: a man aged 45-60 years with acute or convalescent COVID-19. The CDR3 runs from the conserved cysteine through the conserved F or W. The D gene is left open where the match is weak. The size of a clone is reported for some rows only, either as once, few or many, or as a class for expanded clones.

TRBJ1-4 TRBD1 NA TRBV28 TGTGCCAGCGTTAGGGGGCCAGGGCGCTATGAAAAACTGTTTTTT CASVRGPGRYEKLFF
TRBJ2-1 TRBD1 NA TRBV7-6 TGTGCCAGCAGCTTGGGGGGGGACAGGGCAAATGAGCAGTTCTTC CASSLGGDRANEQFF
TRBJ2-7 NA NA TRBV7-6 TGTGCCAGCAGCTCCCCAACCCTCAGCGAGCAGTACTTC CASSSPTLSEQYF
TRBJ2-2 TRBD1 NA TRBV5-4 TGTGCCAGCAGCTTGGAGGACAGGGTGTACGCCGGGGAGCTGTTTTTT CASSLEDRVYAGELFF
TRBJ2-7 NA NA TRBV7-9 TGTGCCAGCAGCTTAGATGGGGGCGAGTCCTACGAGCAGTACTTC CASSLDGGESYEQYF
TRBJ2-1 NA NA TRBV24-1 TGTGCCACCAGTGACCCCCCGGGGGATGAGCAGTTCTTC CATSDPPGDEQFF
TRBJ2-2 NA few TRBV6-5 TGTGCCAGCAGGGCAGACGGGACCGGGGAGCTGTTTTTT CASRADGTGELFF
TRBJ1-5 NA few TRBV19 TGTGCCAGCTCAAGTATCTACTCCCAGCCCCAGCATTTT CASSSIYSQPQHF
TRBJ2-1 TRBD2 NA TRBV30 TGTGCCAGGGGACTAGCAACGAATGAGCAGTTCTTC CARGLATNEQFF
TRBJ1-3 NA NA TRBV30 TGTGCCTGGAGTCCCAGGTATGGGTCTGGAAACACCATATATTTT CAWSPRYGSGNTIYF
TRBJ1-1 TRBD1 NA TRBV30 TGTGCCTGGGACCGGGACAGGGGCCCGAACACTGAAGCTTTCTTT CAWDRDRGPNTEAFF
TRBJ1-2 TRBD1 NA TRBV28 TGTGCCAGCACCGCCGACAGGGAACTCTATGGCTACACCTTC CASTADRELYGYTF
TRBJ2-5 NA NA TRBV6-5 TGTGCCAGCGGACGTCAGGGACAAGAGACCCAGTACTTC CASGRQGQETQYF
TRBJ2-5 NA NA TRBV7-7 TGTGCCAGCAGCTTAGCGCAGGGGCGGCGAGAGACCCAGTACTTC CASSLAQGRRETQYF
TRBJ1-2 NA NA TRBV6-5 TGTGCCAGCACGGATCAGGGCTACGGCTATGGCTACACCTTC CASTDQGYGYGYTF
TRBJ1-1 NA once TRBV2 TGTGCCAGCAGTGAAAGTACAATCTGGGCGGGCACTGAAGCTTTCTTT CASSESTIWAGTEAFF
TRBJ1-2 TRBD1 NA TRBV7-9 TGTGCCAGCAGCGCCGGGACAGCCCAATATGGCTACACCTTC CASSAGTAQYGYTF
TRBJ1-2 NA NA TRBV28 TGTGCCAGCAGTTTAGTTTCTGCAGGGAGGGACTATGGCTACACCTTC CASSLVSAGRDYGYTF
TRBJ1-1 TRBD1 NA TRBV28 TGTGCCAGCAGTTACCCCTGGGACAGGGCCACTGAAGCTTTCTTT CASSYPWDRATEAFF
TRBJ2-5 TRBD1 NA TRBV5-1 TGCGCCAGCAATCCGGGACAGGGGCGAGAGACCCAGTACTTC CASNPGQGRETQYF
TRBJ2-1 TRBD2 once TRBV5-1 TGCGCCAGCAGCCTTAGCGGGAGCTCCTACAATGAGCAGTTCTTC CASSLSGSSYNEQFF
TRBJ1-6 NA NA TRBV3-1/TRBV3-2 TGTGCCAGCAGCCAAGAACGACTGCGGTCACCCCTCCACTTT CASSQERLRSPLHF
TRBJ2-1 NA NA TRBV19 TGTGCCAGTAGTATCCAGGGCACCAACAATGAGCAGTTCTTC CASSIQGTNNEQFF
TRBJ1-4 NA NA TRBV13 TGTGCCAGCAGCTTAGGTGGGCCTAATGAAAAACTGTTTTTT CASSLGGPNEKLFF
TRBJ1-2 NA NA TRBV30 TGTGCCTGGAGTGTGGTCCGAACCCAGTACACCTTC CAWSVVRTQYTF
TRBJ2-3 NA NA TRBV9 TGTGCCAGCACGATGGGGGCTTCAGATACGCAGTATTTT CASTMGASDTQYF
TRBJ2-1 TRBD2 NA TRBV27 TGTGCCAGCAGTTCCCCCGGGACTAGCGTGTACAATGAGCAGTTCTTC CASSSPGTSVYNEQFF
TRBJ1-2 TRBD1 NA TRBV27 TGTGCCAGCAGTTGGAACAGGGGAAGGGGCTACACCTTC CASSWNRGRGYTF
TRBJ2-1 TRBD2 NA TRBV7-2 TGTGCCAGCAGCTTAGTTGGGACTAGCGGGGGAGCCTACAATGAGCAGTTCTTC CASSLVGTSGGAYNEQFF
TRBJ1-4 TRBD1 NA TRBV28 TGTGCCAGCAGGGGTTCTACAGGGGCGAGGGAAAAACTGTTTTTT CASRGSTGAREKLFF
TRBJ1-1 NA once TRBV19 TGTGCCAGTAGTATAGATGGCGGGGGGTCTTCCACTGAAGCTTTCTTT CASSIDGGGSSTEAFF
TRBJ1-1 NA NA TRBV5-1 TGCGCCAGCAGCACAGGGAGCGACACTGAAGCTTTCTTT CASSTGSDTEAFF
TRBJ2-1 NA NA TRBV19 TGTGCCAGTAGTGGTCTCGGCTACAATGAGCAGTTCTTC CASSGLGYNEQFF
TRBJ2-7 TRBD1 NA TRBV19 TGTGCCAGTCGTGGAAGACAGGGAGACGACGAGCAGTACTTC CASRGRQGDDEQYF
TRBJ2-3 TRBD1 NA TRBV28 TGTGCCAGCAGTCCCGGACAGGGGACAGATACGCAGTATTTT CASSPGQGTDTQYF
TRBJ2-1 NA NA TRBV11-2 TGTGCCAGCAGCTTAGATAGGGGACACCGCGATGAGCAGTTCTTC CASSLDRGHRDEQFF
TRBJ2-5 TRBD2 NA TRBV6-2/TRBV6-3 TGTGCCAGCAGTTCTACCTTCGCGGGGGTAGGGGAAGAGACCCAGTACTTC CASSSTFAGVGEETQYF
TRBJ2-7 NA once TRBV4-1 TGCGCCAGCAGCCAAGGGACATTCTCCTACGAGCAGTACTTC CASSQGTFSYEQYF
TRBJ2-7 NA NA TRBV23-1 TGCGCCAGCAGTCAGGGGTTTGTCCGGGGACTTCGGTCCTACGAGCAGTACTTC CASSQGFVRGLRSYEQYF
TRBJ2-3 NA NA TRBV6-4 TGTGCCAGCAGTGAGGACAACCCCACAGATACGCAGTATTTT CASSEDNPTDTQYF
TRBJ2-1 NA NA TRBV3-1/TRBV3-2 TGTGCCAGCAGCCCGGAGTTATTCAGCTTCTCCTACAATGAGCAGTTCTTC CASSPELFSFSYNEQFF
TRBJ2-2 TRBD1 NA TRBV27 TGTGCCAGCAGTCGAACCCCCGGGACAGGGGAAACCGGGGAGCTGTTTTTT CASSRTPGTGETGELFF
TRBJ2-7 NA NA TRBV5-6 TGTGCCAGCAGCTTGGACCTACAGGTCTACGAGCAGTACTTC CASSLDLQVYEQYF
TRBJ1-6 NA NA TRBV5-4 TGTGCCAGCAGCTTGGCAGGTTCTAATTCACCCCTCCACTTT CASSLAGSNSPLHF
TRBJ1-3 TRBD1 NA TRBV11-1 TGTGCCAGCCAGGAGGGGGCTCCTGGAAACACCATATATTTT CASQEGAPGNTIYF
TRBJ1-6 NA once TRBV12-3/TRBV12-4 TGTGCCAGCAGTCTCCTAAATTCACCCCTCCACTTT CASSLLNSPLHF
TRBJ1-1 NA NA TRBV10-3 TGTGCCATCAGTGAGTCTGTCACATCGAACACTGAAGCTTTCTTT CAISESVTSNTEAFF
TRBJ1-6 TRBD1 NA TRBV5-6 TGTGCCAGCAGTCCGGGACAGTTTAATTCACCCCTCCACTTT CASSPGQFNSPLHF
TRBJ1-2 NA NA TRBV6-5 TGTGCCAGCAGGAGAGCTAACTATGGCTACACCTTC CASRRANYGYTF
TRBJ1-1 NA NA TRBV5-5 TGTGCCAGCAGCTTGCCTTTAGGCGGTGAAGCTTTCTTT CASSLPLGGEAFF
TRBJ2-7 TRBD2 NA TRBV19 TGTGCCAGTACCACTCACGCGGGAGCCCCCTACGAGCAGTACTTC CASTTHAGAPYEQYF
TRBJ2-4 TRBD1 NA TRBV3-1/TRBV3-2 TGTGCCAGCAGTTCACAGGGGGCGAGGAACATTCAGTACTTC CASSSQGARNIQYF
TRBJ2-7 TRBD2 NA TRBV5-1 TGCGCCAGCAGCTTGGCTAGCGGACCCTACGAGCAGTACTTC CASSLASGPYEQYF